These T cell receptor beta chains were read from a single sample in a study of cytomegalovirus exposure and HLA in healthy donors. Sequenced by immunoSEQ multiplex PCR; TCRdb stores in-frame clones only, minus some. The data contain about 130,000 clones, roughly 77% of them seen just once; the ten biggest clones take up roughly 5.5%. Sequencing input: PBMCs. These receptors originate from a man aged 25-45 years in good health and CMV-seronegative. Both conserved end residues are trimmed from each CDR3.

cdr3_aa,v_call,cdr3_length
AGSLGHSGNTIY,TRBV7-9,12
ASSIQGFTEAF,TRBV27,11
ASSIARPGELF,TRBV5-6,11
ASSYGQTTNEKLF,TRBV11-2,13
ASSYSGQNEQF,TRBV6-5,11
ASSEARGTDTQY,TRBV6-4,12
ATTGGNQPQH,TRBV28,10
ASSPNWGGSPYEQY,TRBV6-6,14
ASSLGTGNQPQH,TRBV28,12
ASSQYRVVTDRVKPYNSPLH,TRBV4-3,20
ASSYGVTGGYEQY,TRBV6-6,13
ASRRTGPEEETQY,TRBV7-8,13
ASSLEYFAGGTYEQY,TRBV11-2,15